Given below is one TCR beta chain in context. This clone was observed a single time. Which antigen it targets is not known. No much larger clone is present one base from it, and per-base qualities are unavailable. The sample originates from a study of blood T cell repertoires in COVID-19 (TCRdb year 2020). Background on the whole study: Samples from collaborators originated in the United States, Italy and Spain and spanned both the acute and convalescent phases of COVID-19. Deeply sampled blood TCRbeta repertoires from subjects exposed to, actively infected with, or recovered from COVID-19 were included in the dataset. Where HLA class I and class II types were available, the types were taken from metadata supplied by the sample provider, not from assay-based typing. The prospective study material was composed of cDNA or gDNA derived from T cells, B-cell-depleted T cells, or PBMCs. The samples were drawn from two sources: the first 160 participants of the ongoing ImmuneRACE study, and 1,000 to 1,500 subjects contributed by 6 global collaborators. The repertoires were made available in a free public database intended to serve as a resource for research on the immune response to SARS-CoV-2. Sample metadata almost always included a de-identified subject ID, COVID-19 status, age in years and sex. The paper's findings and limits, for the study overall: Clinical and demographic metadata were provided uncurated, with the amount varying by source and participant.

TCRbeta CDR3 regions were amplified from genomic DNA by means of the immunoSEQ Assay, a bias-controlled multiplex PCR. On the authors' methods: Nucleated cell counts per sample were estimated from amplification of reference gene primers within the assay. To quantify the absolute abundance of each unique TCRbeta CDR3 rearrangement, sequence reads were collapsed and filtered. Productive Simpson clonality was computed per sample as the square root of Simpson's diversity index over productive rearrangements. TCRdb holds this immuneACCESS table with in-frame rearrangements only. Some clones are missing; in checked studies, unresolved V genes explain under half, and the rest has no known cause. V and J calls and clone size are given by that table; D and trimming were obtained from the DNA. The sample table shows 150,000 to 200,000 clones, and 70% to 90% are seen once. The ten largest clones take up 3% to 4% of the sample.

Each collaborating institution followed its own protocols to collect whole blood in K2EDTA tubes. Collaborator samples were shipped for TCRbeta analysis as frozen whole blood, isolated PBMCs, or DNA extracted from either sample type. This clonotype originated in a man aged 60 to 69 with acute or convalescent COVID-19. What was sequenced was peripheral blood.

CDR3 region: CASSESGSLYQPQHF. The nucleotide sequence reads as follows: TGTGCCAGCAGTGAGTCCGGGTCCCTCTATCAGCCCCAGCATTTT. The V gene is TRBV6-1 and the J gene is TRBJ1-5, with no confident D gene call. CDR1 and CDR2 (MNHNS, SASEGT) derive from the germline V gene. V is cut by 3 bases and J by 5 bases, and the space between the germline ends is 14 bases. Counted from cysteine to phenylalanine, this CDR3 has 15 amino acids. The entry retains the CDR3 DNA only, 45 bases that are in frame from base 1.